The clone carrying this TCR beta chain was detected a few times. The antigen is unknown. The data stem from a study of CD8+ T cells in alopecia areata. Background on the study: Treated patients' severity was scored by percentage of affected scalp area. Whole-study results and caveats: Having one nonresponder leaves uncertain how baseline CD8+ expansion relates to response. The study found TCR sharing across patients less clear than in mice, possibly for HLA reasons.

Noted treatment: oral pan-JAK inhibitor, 5-10 mg twice daily. From PBMCs, CD4+ and CD8+ T cells were sorted. CDR3 size: 15 residues. Germline CDR1 SGHTA, CDR2 FQGNSA. Trimming pared 0 bases from V and 0 bases from J, leaving 8 bases between. Extraction and reverse transcription of RNA yielded cDNA as the sequencing template. Generated by immunoSEQ multiplex PCR, the TCRdb table keeps only in-frame clones and is missing some. This table has about 190,000 clones, 50% to 60% appearing once. The sample was CD4+ T cells sorted from blood, taken at week 4, from a patient treated with tofacitinib. The clonotype was recovered from a human donor with alopecia areata. This chain links TRBV7-2 with TRBJ1-1, with D possibly being TRBD1 (6 bases). The CDR3: CASSLAAGVNTEAFF. The CDR3 bases are TGTGCCAGCAGCTTAGCCGCAGGGGTGAACACTGAAGCTTTCTTT. The full variable domain, rest sourced from reference TRBV7-2 and TRBJ1-1, is GAGVSQSPSNKVTEKGKDVELRCDPISGHTALYWYRQSLGQGLEFLIYFQGNSAPDKSGLPSDRFSAERTGGSVSTLTIQRTQQEDSAVYLCASSLAAGVNTEAFFGQGTRLTVV.